Listed below are T cell receptor beta chains from one sample, sequenced in a study of early T cells in non-severe SARS-CoV-2 infection. TCRdb independently ran MiXCR on the 5' RACE reads; one entry per CDR3 protein. In the table there are fewer than 75,000 distinct CDR3 sequences, around 21% of which are singletons. Specimen: whole blood, collected at baseline. These receptors all stem from an adult who was a healthcare worker with PCR-confirmed SARS-CoV-2 infection or an uninfected control (not recorded which). Each CDR3 is given with its conserved first and last residue. The order of the fields is D gene, V gene, J gene, clone size, CDR3 protein, CDR3 DNA. A D gene is named only where the DNA matches it firmly. Size is omitted from some rows. Given values are once, few, many or a class for expanded clones.

d_gene: TRBD1
v_gene: TRBV29-1
j_gene: TRBJ1-1
abundance: few
CDR3aa: CSATDRGGTEAFF
CDR3nt: TGCAGCGCCACTGACAGGGGCGGCACTGAAGCTTTCTTT

d_gene: TRBD1
v_gene: TRBV4-1
j_gene: TRBJ2-3
abundance: few
CDR3aa: CASSQVGGRTDTQYF
CDR3nt: TGCGCCAGCAGCCAAGTAGGGGGCCGGACAGATACGCAGTATTTT

d_gene: TRBD1
v_gene: TRBV7-9
j_gene: TRBJ2-5
abundance: few
CDR3aa: CASSSPKGAQETQYF
CDR3nt: TGTGCCAGCAGCTCCCCCAAGGGGGCCCAAGAGACCCAGTACTTC

d_gene: TRBD1
v_gene: TRBV10-3
j_gene: TRBJ2-2
abundance: .
CDR3aa: CAISDTLRTGGELFF
CDR3nt: TGTGCCATCAGTGATACACTCAGGACAGGCGGGGAGCTGTTTTTT

d_gene: .
v_gene: TRBV5-8
j_gene: TRBJ2-1
abundance: few
CDR3aa: CASSKTFLEQFF
CDR3nt: TGTGCCAGCAGCAAGACATTTTTGGAGCAGTTCTTC

d_gene: .
v_gene: TRBV7-7
j_gene: TRBJ1-3
abundance: few
CDR3aa: CASSSGMHSSGNTIYF
CDR3nt: TGTGCCAGCAGCTCCGGAATGCATAGCTCTGGAAACACCATATATTTT

d_gene: TRBD1
v_gene: TRBV6-1
j_gene: TRBJ2-1
abundance: few
CDR3aa: CASSLLDRGPYNEQFF
CDR3nt: TGTGCCAGCAGTCTTCTCGACAGGGGGCCCTACAATGAGCAGTTCTTC

d_gene: .
v_gene: TRBV3-1
j_gene: TRBJ1-1
abundance: few
CDR3aa: CASSHQQATEAFF
CDR3nt: TGTGCCAGCAGCCATCAGCAGGCCACTGAAGCTTTCTTT

d_gene: .
v_gene: TRBV2
j_gene: TRBJ1-3
abundance: .
CDR3aa: CASSEGGVPGNTIYF
CDR3nt: TGTGCCAGCAGTGAAGGGGGAGTGCCTGGAAACACCATATATTTT

d_gene: .
v_gene: TRBV4-1
j_gene: TRBJ1-6
abundance: .
CDR3aa: CASSQDRLSGGYSPLHF
CDR3nt: TGCGCCAGCAGCCAAGACCGCCTGAGTGGGGGCTATTCACCCCTCCACTTT